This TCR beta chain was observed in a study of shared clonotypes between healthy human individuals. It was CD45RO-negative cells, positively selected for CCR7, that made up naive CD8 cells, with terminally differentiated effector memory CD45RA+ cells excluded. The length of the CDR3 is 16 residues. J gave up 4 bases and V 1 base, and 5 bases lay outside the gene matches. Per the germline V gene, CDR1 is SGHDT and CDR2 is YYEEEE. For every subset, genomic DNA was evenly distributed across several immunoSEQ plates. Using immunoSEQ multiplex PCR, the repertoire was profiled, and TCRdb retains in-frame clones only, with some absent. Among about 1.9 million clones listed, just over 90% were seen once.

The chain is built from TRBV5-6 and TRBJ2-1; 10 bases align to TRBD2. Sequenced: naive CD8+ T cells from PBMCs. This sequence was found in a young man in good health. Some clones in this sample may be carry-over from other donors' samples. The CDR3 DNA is TGTGCCAGCAGCTTGACTAGCGGGACCCCTTACAATGAGCAGTTCTTC. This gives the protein CASSLTSGTPYNEQFF. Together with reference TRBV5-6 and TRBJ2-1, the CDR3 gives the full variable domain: DAGVTQSPTHLIKTRGQQVTLRCSPKSGHDTVSWYQQALGQGPQFIFQYYEEEERQRGNFPDRFSGHQFPNYSSELNVNALLLGDSALYLCASSLTSGTPYNEQFFGPGTRLTVL.